One sample yielded the 4 T cell receptor beta chains listed below, sequenced in a study of T cells expressing NK-cell markers (TCRdb year 2020). The library was obtained by 5' RACE. These reads were obtained on an Illumina HiSeq 2000. TCRdb reprocessed the reads, reporting each CDR3 protein sequence once and no DNA. This sample's table lists under 600,000 distinct CDR3 sequences. The ten largest clones capture over 1.1% of the sample. Source material: blood T cells: a sorted CD56 or NKG2C T cell subset, CD4+ or CD8+ T cells, or bulk PBMC T cells (not recorded which). These receptors all come from a woman aged 45-65 years in good health. Donor details come from another sample of the same person, matched by shared clones.

J is TRBJ1-2 and V is TRBV7-9. Germline CDR1 and CDR2: SEHNR and FQNEAQ (reference sequence). The CDR3 loop spans 14 amino acids. The CDR3 protein is CASSLDPGLHGYTF.

The rearrangement links TRBV4-2 to TRBJ1-2; with no DNA, the TCRdb D assignment of TRBD1 cannot be verified. The CDR3 spans 19 residues. The germline gives CDR1 LGHNA, CDR2 YNFKEQ. CDR3 residues: CASSQVGRQGRYSNYGYTF.

This chain joins TRBV3-1 and TRBJ2-2; TCRdb selects TRBD1, and the lack of DNA leaves this call unchecked. CDR3 size: 17 residues. Germline assignment: CDR1 LGHDT and CDR2 YNNKEL (reference sequence). Here the CDR3 reads CASSAYYPGQNTGELFF.

This rearrangement joins TRBV5-1 to TRBJ2-5. CDR1 is SGHRS and CDR2 is YFSETQ in the germline V gene. The CDR3 runs 15 residues. The chain's CDR3 is CASSRNRQKQETQYF.